These 15 T cell receptor beta chains share one sample of origin, sequenced in a study of somatic mutations in cytotoxic T cells in rheumatoid arthritis. Sequencing was performed with immunoSEQ multiplex PCR; in TCRdb, only in-frame clones are kept and a portion is missing. The sample consists of about 10,000 clones, about 89% of them appearing once. What was sequenced was CD4+ T cells sorted from blood. These receptors all stem from a young woman with rheumatoid arthritis.

This chain connects TRBV6-5 to TRBJ1-2; 9 bases are a match to TRBD1. Germline V gene data show CDR1 as MNHEY and CDR2 as SVGAGI. V dropped 0 bases and J dropped 6; count of bases not matched to a gene: 5. CDR3 size: 15 residues. In nucleotides, the CDR3 is TGTGCCAGCAGTTACTCGAGGGGACAGGGAAATGGCTACACCTTC. Translated, it gives CASSYSRGQGNGYTF.

V is TRBV9 and J is TRBJ1-2, with a possible D match to TRBD1 (6 bases). The V and J ends lost 4 bases and 2 bases respectively, with 15 bases between them. Germline V gene data show CDR1 as SGDLS and CDR2 as YYNGEE. CDR3 length: 15 residues. The CDR3 here is CASSLHQGSNYGYTF. The CDR3, as DNA: TGTGCCAGCAGCCTGCACCAGGGGTCGAACTATGGCTACACCTTC.

The sample holds one count of this clone. The V gene is TRBV7-2, the J gene TRBJ2-7; 9 bases match TRBD2. V gave up 3 bases and J gave up 4 bases; unmatched junction bases: 4. This CDR3 contains 14 residues. Germline CDR1 and CDR2: SGHTA and FQGNSA. In nucleotides, the CDR3 is TGTGCCAGCAGCTTTGGCGGGGGGGGTTACGAGCAGTACTTC. Protein: CASSFGGGGYEQYF.

The chain links TRBV11-3 to TRBJ2-2, with D possibly matching TRBD1 (6 bases). CDR1 and CDR2 (germline): SGHNT, YENEEA. This CDR3 is 14 amino acids long. With 1 base removed from V and 4 bases from J, the gap between germline ends came to 7 bases. The CDR3 DNA reads as TGTGCCAGCAGCTTAGGGGACACCACCGGGGAGCTGTTTTTT. It codes for CASSLGDTTGELFF.

This chain connects TRBV18 to TRBJ1-3, with D perhaps TRBD1 (5 bases). The CDR3 covers 13 residues. The ends were cut back, 5 bases at V and 9 bases at J, with 14 bases in the middle. CDR1 KGHSH and CDR2 LQKENI come from the germline V gene. This CDR3 is CASSLPGTATIYF. As DNA, the CDR3 is TGTGCCAGCTCATTACCGGGGACTGCCACCATATATTTT. The entire variable domain, with the rest obtained from reference TRBV18 and TRBJ1-3, is as follows: NAGVMQNPRHLVRRRGQEARLRCSPMKGHSHVYWYRQLPEEGLKFMVYLQKENIIDESGMPKERFSAEFPKEGPSILRIQQVVRGDSAAYFCASSLPGTATIYFGEGSWLTVV.

Only one count was recorded for this clone. The chain carries TRBV6-6 and TRBJ2-1; 14 positions match TRBD2. V lost 2 bases, J lost 10 bases, and 4 bases stayed unmatched. The CDR3 totals 15 residues. The germline V gene encodes CDR1 MNHNY and CDR2 SVGAGI (reference sequence). The DNA of the CDR3 is TGTGCCAGCAGTTACGGGACTAGCGGGAGCGTCGAGCAGTTCTTC. The encoded protein is CASSYGTSGSVEQFF.

The V and J genes are TRBV7-2 and TRBJ1-5; possible D gene TRBD1, 5 bases. From germline, CDR1 is SGHTA and CDR2 FQGNSA. V dropped 1 base and J dropped 6 bases, with 10 bases sitting between them. This CDR3 is 14 amino acids long. The CDR3 loop is CASSLDRGLQPQHF. DNA for the CDR3: TGTGCCAGCAGCTTAGATCGGGGACTTCAGCCCCAGCATTTT.

The chain recombines TRBV2 with TRBJ1-5; 10 bases agree with TRBD1. V lost 4 bases, J lost 2 bases, and 5 bases stayed unmatched. CDR1 and CDR2 from the germline V gene are SNHLY and FYNNEI. The CDR3 loop spans 16 amino acids. CDR3 DNA: TGTGCCAGCAGTGGGGGACAGGGGAGAGGCAATCAGCCCCAGCATTTT. It specifies CASSGGQGRGNQPQHF.

This chain joins TRBV20-1 and TRBJ2-1, with D possibly TRBD2 on 6 matching bases. Between the trimmed V and J ends, which lost 5 bases and 8 bases, there was a span of 10 bases. CDR1 and CDR2 from the germline V gene are DFQATT and SNEGSKA (reference sequence). The CDR3 contains 11 residues. DNA for the CDR3: TGCAGTGCTGCCCGGAGGGATGAGCAGTTCTTC. Translation gives CSAARRDEQFF.

CDR3 coding DNA: TGTGCCTGGAGTGTACGGGGTTTTGCGATAAGCAATGAGCAGTTCTTC. Amino acids: CAWSVRGFAISNEQFF. The chain combines TRBV30 with TRBJ2-1, with D possibly TRBD2 on 5 matching bases. Germline CDR1 GTSNPN, CDR2 SVGIG (reference sequence). The V end was cut by 0 bases, the J end by 6 bases, with 18 bases between. The CDR3 runs 16 residues. Looking up the rest from reference TRBV30 and TRBJ2-1 gives the full variable domain: SQTIHQWPATLVQPVGSPLSLECTVEGTSNPNLYWYRQAAGRGLQLLFYSVGIGQISSEVPQNLSASRPQDRQFILSSKKLLLSDSGFYLCAWSVRGFAISNEQFFGPGTRLTVL.

The J gene is TRBJ1-6, the V gene TRBV19, with 9 bases fitting TRBD1. Trimming took 6 bases from V and 8 from J; bases not matched to a gene: 2. Germline V gives CDR1 LNHDA, CDR2 SQIVND (reference sequence). CDR3 length: 13 residues. Here the CDR3 DNA reads TGTGCCAGTAGCGGACAGGGGCATTCACCCCTCCACTTT. This gives the protein CASSGQGHSPLHF.

The chain joins TRBV30 to TRBJ1-1; D gene ambiguous. The germline V gene has CDR1 GTSNPN and CDR2 SVGIG (reference sequence). The CDR3 is 14 amino acids. V was clipped by 2 bases and J by 1 base, with 11 bases between them. CDR3 sequence (DNA): TGTGCCTGGAGTCGGGAACAGCCGAACACTGAAGCTTTCTTT. This sequence encodes CAWSREQPNTEAFF.

With respect to this clone: Germline and junction disagree at one end, which may indicate a read error. The genes are TRBV5-1 and TRBJ2-5, with 12 bases identical to TRBD2. The CDR3 has 16 residues. Germline V lookup: CDR1 SGHRS, CDR2 YFSETQ. CDR3 protein: CASRLAGLAGQGTQYF. In DNA, the CDR3 is TGCGCCAGCAGGTTAGCGGGACTAGCGGGCCAAGGGACCCAGTACTTC.

J is TRBJ1-1 and V is TRBV27; D may be TRBD1 (5 bases). V lost 5 bases and J 1 base, leaving 11 bases between the germline ends. Germline V gene lookup returns CDR1 MNHEY and CDR2 SMNVEV (reference sequence). The CDR3 runs 14 residues. The CDR3 coding sequence is TGTGCCAGCAGTCCGTATGACAGGAACACTGAAGCTTTCTTT. This gives the protein CASSPYDRNTEAFF.

The rearrangement uses TRBV4-3 and TRBJ2-5, with 10 bases lining up with TRBD1. CDR1 is LGHNA, CDR2 YSLEER, per germline. V dropped 4 bases and J dropped 2; count of bases not matched to a gene: 4. This CDR3 region has 15 residues. The CDR3, as DNA: TGCGCCAGCAGCCTCGACAGGGGGCCGCAAGAGACCCAGTACTTC. Translated: CASSLDRGPQETQYF.